The source of this T cell receptor (beta chain) is a study of blood T cell repertoires in COVID-19 (dated by TCRdb to the early 2020s). Describing the broader study: Samples from collaborators originated in the United States, Italy and Spain and spanned both the acute and convalescent phases of COVID-19. Where available, HLA class I and class II types were taken from metadata supplied by the sample provider and were not determined by assay-based typing. The material from the prospective study consisted of cDNA or gDNA derived from T cells, B-cell-depleted T cells, or PBMCs. The samples were drawn from two sources: the first 160 participants of the ongoing ImmuneRACE study, and some 1,300 subjects contributed by 6 global collaborators. The repertoires were made available in a free public database intended to serve as a resource for research on the immune response to SARS-CoV-2. Subjects who had been exposed to COVID-19, were actively infected with it, or had recovered from it provided the deeply sampled blood TCRbeta repertoires that made up the dataset. Sample metadata almost always included a de-identified subject ID, COVID-19 status, age in years and sex. On the study overall, not on this receptor specifically: How much clinical and demographic metadata was included differed by source and by participant, and the metadata was provided uncurated.

Each collaborating institution followed its own protocols to collect whole blood in K2EDTA tubes. For TCRbeta analysis, collaborator samples were shipped as frozen whole blood, as isolated PBMCs, or as DNA extracted from either sample type. Concerning this clone: Its antigen is unknown. One base away there is no much larger clone; base qualities are not given.

TCRbeta CDR3 regions were amplified from genomic DNA using the immunoSEQ Assay, a bias-controlled multiplex PCR. In the source study's methods: Within the assay, amplification of reference gene primers was used to estimate how many nucleated cells each sample contained. To quantify the absolute abundance of each unique TCRbeta CDR3 rearrangement, sequence reads were collapsed and filtered. Productive Simpson clonality was computed per sample as the square root of Simpson's diversity index over productive rearrangements. TCRdb limited this immuneACCESS table to in-frame rearrangements with V and J called. A share of clones is missing; checked studies link under half to unresolved V genes, and the rest is unexplained. V and J calls and clone size are given by that table; D and trimming were obtained from the DNA. Counted in this sample were about 68,000 clones; about nine tenths of them appeared once. About 8.3% of the sample is taken by the ten largest.

The CDR3 goes from the cysteine to the phenylalanine over 12 residues. The only DNA kept is the CDR3, 36 bases in frame from the first base. At the junction V is shortened by 3 bases and J by 5 bases, with 7 bases in between. Sequences SGHTA (CDR1) and FQGNSA (CDR2) are obtained from the germline V gene. The V and J segments used are TRBV7-2 and TRBJ2-5, with no confidently assigned D gene. Sequencing was performed on peripheral blood. This receptor was obtained from a man under 40 with acute or convalescent COVID-19. The CDR3: CASSFGLETQYF. The nucleotide sequence reads as follows: TGTGCCAGCAGCTTCGGTCTGGAGACCCAGTACTTC.